The 17 T cell receptor beta chains presented below share a single source sample, sequenced in a study of blood T cell repertoires in COVID-19. Only in-frame clones appear in the TCRdb table, and some are missing; sequencing was by immunoSEQ multiplex PCR. The table shows 120,000 or so clones, with around 82% occurring only once. The material sequenced was peripheral blood. All receptors come from a man aged 80 or over with active or convalescent COVID-19.

The CDR3 DNA sequence: TGCGCCAGCAGCTCTAGCGGAACCCAAGAGACCCAGTACTTC. Its translation: CASSSSGTQETQYF. V usage is TRBV5-1 and J usage is TRBJ2-5, with 7 bases aligning to TRBD2. Germline V gives CDR1 SGHRS, CDR2 YFSETQ. This CDR3 comprises 14 residues. The junction had 3 bases not matched to a gene; V was cut back by 3 bases and J by 1 base.

The V call is TRBV7-3, the J call TRBJ1-5; 7 bases agree with TRBD1. Looked up from germline, CDR1 is SGHTA and CDR2 is FQGTGA. The length of the CDR3 is 13 residues. The V gene end was trimmed by 5 bases and the J gene end by 7 bases; junction bases not matched to a gene: 5. CDR3 coding DNA: TGTGCCAGCAGCCCGCGACAGGGACAGCCCCAGCATTTT. Encoded protein: CASSPRQGQPQHF.

V usage is TRBV19 and J usage is TRBJ1-1, with TRBD1 as a possible D gene (6 bases). The CDR3 has 15 residues. Germline V gene lookup returns CDR1 LNHDA and CDR2 SQIVND (reference sequence). The ends were cut back, 4 bases at V and 1 base at J, with 13 bases in the middle. The CDR3 sequence is CASSTYGGGNTEAFF. The CDR3, as DNA: TGTGCCAGTAGTACCTATGGGGGCGGGAACACTGAAGCTTTCTTT.

This chain connects TRBV7-9 to TRBJ1-4; D perhaps matches TRBD1 (5 bases). This CDR3 has 12 residues. CDR1 is SEHNR and CDR2 is FQNEAQ in the germline V gene (reference sequence). Trimming cost V 11 bases and J 7 bases, with 14 bases left between them. CDR3 coding DNA: TGTGCCGCCGGGGGGGTTGGTGAAAAACTGTTTTTT. Protein: CAAGGVGEKLFF.

Here the CDR3 DNA reads TGTGCCAGCAGCCAACCGGGACAGGGTGCCTATGGCTACACCTTC. Its translation: CASSQPGQGAYGYTF. V gene TRBV3-1 (or the pseudogene TRBV3-2) combines with J gene TRBJ1-2, with TRBD1 matching over 9 bases. The CDR3 runs 15 residues. Germline CDR1 and CDR2: LGHDT and YNNKEL (reference sequence). The trim removed 2 bases at V and 4 bases at J, leaving 5 bases unmatched.

The chain is built from TRBV29-1 and TRBJ1-3, with a tentative D call TRBD1 (6 bases). Germline values: CDR1 SQVTM, CDR2 ANQGSEA. The CDR3 runs to 13 residues. V dropped 4 bases and J dropped 8 bases, with 15 bases sitting between them. This CDR3 is CSVVDSQVHTIYF. The CDR3 DNA sequence: TGCAGCGTTGTGGACAGTCAGGTCCACACCATATATTTT.

This clone has a single count. The J gene is TRBJ2-5, the V gene TRBV9; 9 bases line up with TRBD2. J gave up 7 bases and V 3 bases, and 13 bases lay outside the gene matches. The CDR3 is 16 residues long. Germline V lookup: CDR1 SGDLS, CDR2 YYNGEE. The CDR3 DNA reads TGTGCCAGCAGCGACGCGGGGGGGCCGCGTTATGGGACCCAGTACTTC. It codes for CASSDAGGPRYGTQYF.

V is TRBV7-2 and J is TRBJ1-4; the match to TRBD1 covers 8 bases. V lost 1 base to trimming and J lost 6 bases; unmatched junction nucleotides: 4. Germline lookup yields CDR1 SGHTA and CDR2 FQGNSA. CDR3 length: 15 residues. CDR3 sequence: CASSLGAGGDEKLFF. The DNA of the CDR3 is TGTGCCAGCAGCTTAGGGGCAGGGGGCGATGAAAAACTGTTTTTT.

The chain carries TRBV2 and TRBJ2-5; TRBD2 might be the D (5 bases). CDR3 length: 13 residues. V lost 4 bases and J lost 4, with 10 bases in between. Looked up from germline, CDR1 is SNHLY and CDR2 is FYNNEI. CDR3 sequence reads: CASSVRAGETQYF. CDR3 in DNA: TGTGCCAGCAGTGTGCGGGCCGGAGAGACCCAGTACTTC. The whole variable domain, filled in from reference TRBV2 and TRBJ2-5, reads EPEVTQTPSHQVTQMGQEVILRCVPISNHLYFYWYRQILGQKVEFLVSFYNNEISEKSEIFDDQFSVERPDGSNFTLKIRSTKLEDSAMYFCASSVRAGETQYFGPGTRLLVL.

The V gene is TRBV6-2 or TRBV6-3, the J gene TRBJ2-2; D call uncertain. Between the trimmed V and J ends, which lost 6 bases and 7 bases, there was a span of 12 bases. This CDR3 contains 13 residues. The germline CDR1 and CDR2 sequences are MNHEY and SVGEGT. The CDR3 DNA sequence: TGTGCCAGCAGCCACAACCGCCACGGGGAGCTGTTTTTT. It codes for CASSHNRHGELFF.

This clone appeared once. The V and J genes are TRBV28 and TRBJ1-3; D is possibly TRBD1 (5 bases). The germline gives CDR1 MDHEN, CDR2 SYDVKM. Between the trimmed V and J ends, which lost 6 bases and 4 bases, there was a span of 10 bases. This CDR3 is 13 amino acids long. The CDR3 is CASRAGYGNTIYF. The CDR3 DNA follows: TGTGCCAGCAGGGCAGGGTACGGAAACACCATATATTTT.

The chain has TRBV5-1 and TRBJ2-5; 7 bases align to TRBD1. V shed 6 bases and J 5 bases; nucleotides not matched to a gene: 7. This CDR3 has 13 amino acids. Germline CDR1 and CDR2: SGHRS and YFSETQ. CDR3 nucleotide sequence: TGCGCCAGCACCTCGACAGGGTTCGAGACCCAGTACTTC. This sequence encodes CASTSTGFETQYF.

V gene TRBV14 combines with J gene TRBJ2-1; the D gene is possibly TRBD2 (5 bases). The V gene lost 1 base and the J gene lost 4 bases, with 11 bases spanning the gap. Germline CDR1 and CDR2: SGHDN and FVKESK. This CDR3 is 15 amino acids long. The CDR3 DNA reads as TGTGCCAGCAGCCAAGCGGGGAGTAGGTACAATGAGCAGTTCTTC. This encodes CASSQAGSRYNEQFF.

The V gene is TRBV19, the J gene TRBJ1-6, with D perhaps matching TRBD1 (5 bases). Germline values: CDR1 LNHDA, CDR2 SQIVND (reference sequence). V lost 4 bases to trimming and J lost 7 bases, with 14 bases between them. The CDR3 runs to 15 residues. CDR3 nucleotides: TGTGCCAGTAGTACCGGTGAAGGGGTCAATTCACCCCTCCACTTT. This codes for CASSTGEGVNSPLHF.

V and J are TRBV7-2 and TRBJ1-1; 7 positions agree with TRBD1. With 5 bases clipped from V and 6 bases from J, the junction kept 6 bases outside the gene matches. Germline loops: CDR1 SGHTA, CDR2 FQGNSA. The CDR3 covers 13 residues. The CDR3 DNA reads TGTGCCAGCAGCCTCCCGACAGGGTCTGAAGCTTTCTTT. Its protein is CASSLPTGSEAFF.

The V gene is TRBV6-6, the J gene TRBJ2-7; unclear D gene. The CDR3 is 16 residues long. Deletions cut 0 bases from V and 0 bases from J, with 12 bases between. The V gene's germline CDR1 is MNHNY and CDR2 SVGAGI (reference sequence). The CDR3 sequence is CASSYSRHMSSYEQYF. The CDR3 DNA reads as TGTGCCAGCAGTTACTCCAGGCACATGAGCTCCTACGAGCAGTACTTC.

This sequence joins TRBV4-1 and TRBJ1-4, with D possibly matching TRBD1 (5 bases). Germline V lookup: CDR1 MGHRA, CDR2 YSYEKL. Trimming pared 3 bases from V and 0 bases from J, leaving 14 bases between. The CDR3 has 17 residues. The CDR3 sequence is CASSQATAFATNEKLFF. CDR3 DNA sequence: TGCGCCAGCAGCCAGGCGACAGCCTTTGCAACTAATGAAAAACTGTTTTTT.